This passage covers 8 T cell receptor beta chains from one sample sequenced in a study of T cell repertoires in cytomegalovirus infection. TCRdb passed the reads through MiXCR, listing each CDR3 protein once. The sample consists of some 100,000 distinct CDR3 sequences, around 22% of them appearing once. Sequences were obtained from CD8+ T cells from PBMCs. These receptors were collected from a human donor in good health (CMV status not recorded). Some clones in this sample may be carry-over from other donors' samples.

This clonotype was seen only a few times. This chain uses TRBV12-3 or TRBV12-4 with TRBJ1-1, with a tentative D call TRBD1 (6 bases). There are 13 residues in the CDR3. Between the trimmed V and J ends, which lost 9 bases and 2 bases, there was a span of 13 bases. CDR3 nucleotide sequence: TGTGCCAGTAAACGGACAGACAACACTGAAGCTTTCTTT. Translating it yields CASKRTDNTEAFF.

This clonotype was observed a handful of times. CDR3 in DNA: TGTGCCAGCAGTAAAATAGCGGGAGGCTACGAGCAGTACTTC. This encodes CASSKIAGGYEQYF. The J gene is TRBJ2-7, the V gene TRBV28, with 10 positions matching TRBD2. CDR3 length: 14 residues. In germline, CDR1 is MDHEN, CDR2 SYDVKM. Losses at the gene ends were 5 bases for V and 3 bases for J; bases not matched to a gene: 4.

This clonotype was counted between two and nine times. This chain connects TRBV10-3 to TRBJ1-2, with D perhaps matching TRBD1 (6 bases). Germline CDR1 and CDR2: ENHRY and SYGVKD. Trimming cost V 4 bases and J 5 bases, with 17 bases left between them. This CDR3 comprises 15 residues. CDR3 amino acids: CAISGDTEAGYGYTF. CDR3 bases: TGTGCCATCAGTGGGGACACTGAGGCGGGTTATGGCTACACCTTC.

This clonotype was observed at least ten times. The chain employs TRBV7-2 and TRBJ1-1; 7 bases agree with TRBD1. Germline CDR1 and CDR2: SGHTA and FQGNSA. J gave up 4 bases and V 2 bases, and 7 bases lay outside the gene matches. The CDR3 runs 15 residues. CDR3 nucleotides: TGTGCCAGCAGCTTACGTAGAGGGGGCGGCACTGAAGCTTTCTTT. Protein: CASSLRRGGGTEAFF.

This clonotype appeared many times. The rearrangement uses TRBV7-3 and TRBJ1-1, with 10 bases matching TRBD1. Germline V gene sequence: CDR1 SGHTA, CDR2 FQGTGA. J gave up 3 bases and V 5 bases, and 18 bases lay outside the gene matches. This CDR3 comprises 19 residues. CDR3: CASSPTPSGTGVLDTEAFF. CDR3 DNA sequence: TGTGCCAGCAGCCCAACTCCCTCCGGGACAGGGGTGTTGGACACTGAAGCTTTCTTT. The full variable domain, with the rest looked up from reference TRBV7-3 and TRBJ1-1, is GAGVSQTPSNKVTEKGKYVELRCDPISGHTALYWYRQSLGQGPEFLIYFQGTGAADDSGLPNDRFFAVRPEGSVSTLKIQRTERGDSAVYLCASSPTPSGTGVLDTEAFFGQGTRLTVV.

V is TRBV20-1 and J is TRBJ2-3; 10 bases match TRBD2. The germline CDR1 and CDR2 sequences are DFQATT and SNEGSKA (reference sequence). This CDR3 contains 17 residues. J gave up 2 bases and V 4 bases, and 12 bases lay outside the gene matches. In DNA form, the CDR3 reads TGCAGTGCTAAGGGTACAGTAGCGGGGGGACTCACAGATACGCAGTATTTT. Protein sequence: CSAKGTVAGGLTDTQYF.

This clonotype appeared a few times. The J gene is TRBJ1-5, the V gene TRBV28, with D possibly being TRBD1 (5 bases). V was pared by 3 bases and J by 0 bases, with 9 bases between. The CDR3 loop spans 15 amino acids. Germline V gene sequence: CDR1 MDHEN, CDR2 SYDVKM. The CDR3 sequence: CASSFAGDSNQPQHF. In nucleotides, the CDR3 is TGTGCCAGCAGTTTCGCGGGGGATAGCAATCAGCCCCAGCATTTT.

This clonotype has just a few counts. The chain employs TRBV20-1 and TRBJ2-1; TRBD2 matches at 8 bases. CDR3 length: 15 residues. The germline V gene encodes CDR1 DFQATT and CDR2 SNEGSKA (reference sequence). J gave up 4 bases and V 0 bases, and 5 bases lay outside the gene matches. In DNA form, the CDR3 reads TGCAGTGCTAGAGATTTGCGGGGGGTTTACAATGAGCAGTTCTTC. Translating gives CSARDLRGVYNEQFF.